What follows are 19 T cell receptor beta chains derived from one specimen sequenced in a study of CD8 T cells in ankylosing spondylitis. Study-wide points: Characteristic of ankylosing spondylitis blood, it appeared, was a TCR beta motif comprising roughly eight highly homologous variants.

TCRdb analysed the 5' RACE reads with MiXCR anew, one entry per CDR3 protein. This sample has under 850,000 distinct CDR3 sequences, with around 20% found just once. Their antigens are not known. The source material was blood, either unsorted or a sorted T cell fraction (not recorded which). These receptors were collected from a male donor with ankylosing spondylitis.

In its sample, this clonotype was seen many times. This chain uses TRBV6-2 or TRBV6-3 with TRBJ2-7, with D perhaps being TRBD1 or TRBD2 (5 bases each). V dropped 0 bases and J dropped 4 bases, with 13 bases sitting between them. The CDR3 loop spans 15 amino acids. Germline CDR1 MNHEY, CDR2 SVGEGT. This CDR3 is CASSYSNGAGYEQYF. In DNA form, the CDR3 reads TGTGCCAGCAGTTACTCGAACGGGGCGGGTTACGAGCAGTACTTC.

This clonotype was recorded a few times. CDR3 DNA: TGTGCCAGCAGCCCGGACGGCAATTCTAACTATGGCTACACCTTC. This sequence encodes CASSPDGNSNYGYTF. The chain is built from TRBV5-4 and TRBJ1-2, with D uncertain. The CDR3 spans 15 residues. V gave up 4 bases and J gave up 0 bases, with 13 bases separating them. Germline lookup yields CDR1 SGHNT and CDR2 YYREEE (reference sequence).

The chain is built from TRBV29-1 and TRBJ1-1; D unclear. Germline CDR1 SQVTM, CDR2 ANQGSEA. Trimming removed 4 bases at V and 4 bases at J, with 16 bases between. CDR3 length equals 14 residues. CDR3 residues: CSVVPPNGVTEAFF. In nucleotides, the CDR3 is TGCAGCGTTGTCCCCCCCAATGGGGTCACTGAAGCTTTCTTT.

This clonotype has a handful of counts. V and J are TRBV20-1 and TRBJ2-7; TRBD2 matches at 16 bases. Germline loops: CDR1 DFQATT, CDR2 SNEGSKA (reference sequence). Trimming took 3 bases from V and 7 from J; bases not matched to a gene: 6. The CDR3 totals 15 residues. The CDR3 DNA reads as TGCAGTGCTAGTCAGGGACTAGCGGGAGGGCGTGAGCAGTACTTC. It specifies CSASQGLAGGREQYF.

This clonotype was detected a few times. The chain has TRBV3-1 and TRBJ2-1; possible D gene TRBD2, 6 bases. V was pared by 0 bases and J by 2 bases, with 14 bases between. The V gene's germline CDR1 is LGHDT and CDR2 YNNKEL (reference sequence). The CDR3 spans 17 residues. The DNA for the CDR3 is TGTGCCAGCAGCCAAGAACGGCTAGCGAGCCCCTACAATGAGCAGTTCTTC. Translated: CASSQERLASPYNEQFF.

This clonotype was detected ten times or more. This chain connects TRBV12-3 or TRBV12-4 to TRBJ1-1; possibly TRBD1 for D (5 bases). Trimming removed 0 bases at V and 11 bases at J, with 16 bases between. CDR3 length: 14 amino acids. The CDR3 nucleotides read TGTGCCAGCAGTTTAGCGGGCAGGGATTGGGGGGCTTTCTTT. Protein sequence: CASSLAGRDWGAFF.

The chain couples TRBV4-3 to TRBJ2-4; D is possibly TRBD2 (7 bases). Germline V gene data show CDR1 as LGHNA and CDR2 as YSLEER. The CDR3 loop spans 15 amino acids. V was shortened by 0 bases and J by 8 bases, with 14 bases between the two germline ends. The CDR3 DNA is TGCGCCAGCAGCCAAGATGGGGGAGGGGGGGACATTCAGTACTTC. Its protein is CASSQDGGGGDIQYF.

This rearrangement joins TRBV20-1 to TRBJ2-5, with D possibly being TRBD1 (6 bases). Germline V lookup: CDR1 DFQATT, CDR2 SNEGSKA (reference sequence). V lost 1 base and J 0 bases, leaving 18 bases between the germline ends. This CDR3 spans 17 amino acids. The CDR3 nucleotides are TGCAGTGCTAGAGGTTTATTTCAGGGGCCCGACCAAGAGACCCAGTACTTC. It yields the protein CSARGLFQGPDQETQYF.

The V gene is TRBV7-3, the J gene TRBJ1-1; 7 nucleotides align to TRBD1. V was clipped by 8 bases and J by 1 base; unmatched bases: 4. The CDR3 length is 13 residues. The V gene's germline CDR1 is SGHTA and CDR2 FQGTGA. CDR3 region: CASARGANTEAFF. The CDR3 nucleotides are TGTGCCAGCGCCAGGGGGGCGAACACTGAAGCTTTCTTT.

This clonotype appeared a few times. The rearrangement links TRBV10-3 to TRBJ2-2; D is possibly TRBD2 (6 bases). Looked up from germline, CDR1 is ENHRY and CDR2 is SYGVKD. Trimming pared 4 bases from V and 6 bases from J, leaving 12 bases between. There are 14 residues in the CDR3. In nucleotides, the CDR3 is TGTGCCATCAGTGTGCAGGAGGGGTCCGGGGAGCTGTTTTTT. Translated, it gives CAISVQEGSGELFF.

This clonotype was detected a few times. The chain combines TRBV28 with TRBJ2-6; TRBD1 might be the D (5 bases). V shed 4 bases and J shed 12 bases, with 19 bases lying between them. This CDR3 has 15 residues. Germline assignment: CDR1 MDHEN and CDR2 SYDVKM. The CDR3 DNA is TGTGCCAGCAGTTCGACAGCGCTGCCCTCTGTCGTCCTGACTTTC. This translates into CASSSTALPSVVLTF. Full variable domain (outside the CDR3, taken from reference TRBV28 and TRBJ2-6): DVKVTQSSRYLVKRTGEKVFLECVQDMDHENMFWYRQDPGLGLRLIYFSYDVKMKEKGDIPEGYSVSREKKERFSLILESASTNQTSMYLCASSSTALPSVVLTFGAGSRLTVL.

The rearrangement links TRBV7-8 to TRBJ1-5; D is ambiguous. Germline-derived CDR1 and CDR2 are SGHVS and FQNEAQ. The CDR3 is 15 amino acids. Deletions cut 1 base from V and 0 bases from J, with 7 bases between. This CDR3 reads CASSLEQNSNQPQHF. The CDR3 coding sequence is TGTGCCAGCAGCTTAGAACAAAATAGCAATCAGCCCCAGCATTTT.

The V call is TRBV27, the J call TRBJ2-1, with D uncertain. Trimming shortened V by 5 bases and J by 7 bases, and 9 bases separated the two germline ends. The CDR3 totals 12 residues. The germline V gene has CDR1 MNHEY and CDR2 SMNVEV (reference sequence). The CDR3 here is CASSPFGNEQFF. CDR3 nucleotide sequence: TGTGCCAGCAGTCCCTTTGGGAATGAGCAGTTCTTC.

J is TRBJ2-3 and V is TRBV19, with D perhaps matching TRBD1 (5 bases). Trimming removed 7 bases from V and 6 bases from J, with 17 bases in between. CDR3 length equals 14 residues. Looked up from germline, CDR1 is LNHDA and CDR2 is SQIVND (reference sequence). CDR3 in DNA: TGTGCCAGTATTGGGCAGGGTATTTCGGATACGCAGTATTTT. Amino acid sequence: CASIGQGISDTQYF.

In this sample, this clonotype turned up a few times. This chain joins TRBV11-2 and TRBJ2-7; D is unresolved. The length of the CDR3 is 14 residues. Germline assignment: CDR1 SGHAT and CDR2 FQNNGV. V shed 1 base and J shed 5 bases, with 12 bases lying between them. CDR3 sequence reads: CASSLVGSGDEQYF. The DNA of the CDR3 is TGTGCCAGCAGCTTAGTAGGTTCTGGGGACGAGCAGTACTTC.

This clonotype turned up a few times. The chain carries TRBV25-1 and TRBJ1-1, with TRBD1 identical over 9 bases. Germline values: CDR1 MGHDK, CDR2 SYGVNS. The V gene end was trimmed by 7 bases and the J gene end by 12 bases; junction bases not matched to a gene: 12. The CDR3 totals 13 residues. The CDR3 spells CASISGTGLVTFF. CDR3 sequence (DNA): TGTGCCAGCATAAGCGGGACAGGGTTGGTGACTTTCTTT.

This clonotype was observed a handful of times. The V call is TRBV7-9, the J call TRBJ2-1, with D tentatively TRBD1 (5 bases). Germline CDR1 is SEHNR and CDR2 is FQNEAQ (reference sequence). This CDR3 comprises 16 residues. V was trimmed by 4 bases and J by 0 bases, leaving 13 bases between them. CDR3 region: CASSSFRGPSYNEQFF. The CDR3 bases are TGTGCCAGCAGCTCATTTAGGGGCCCCTCCTACAATGAGCAGTTCTTC.

This clonotype showed up just a few times. The CDR3 region is CASMAGSNPNQPQHF. CDR3 sequence (DNA): TGTGCCAGTATGGCGGGTTCAAACCCAAATCAGCCCCAGCATTTT. The rearrangement links TRBV19 to TRBJ1-5; D is undetermined. CDR1 is LNHDA and CDR2 is SQIVND in the germline V gene (reference sequence). V lost 7 bases and J lost 4, with 17 bases in between. The CDR3 is made up of 15 amino acids.

This chain links TRBV12-3 or TRBV12-4 with TRBJ1-3, with 9 bases lining up with TRBD1. J gave up 0 bases and V 6 bases, and 9 bases lay outside the gene matches. The CDR3 is 17 residues long. This CDR3 reads CASRQGQGFPSGNTIYF. In DNA form, the CDR3 reads TGTGCCAGCAGACAAGGACAGGGGTTTCCCTCTGGAAACACCATATATTTT.